This TCR beta chain was documented in a study of cytomegalovirus exposure and HLA in healthy donors. Study-wide points: The authors enumerated around 150 TCR beta chains as linked to cytomegalovirus. In a later analysis, first-cohort TCR clusters were found to tend to co-occur in the 100 to 150 validation repertoires.

Some clones are missing from TCRdb's copy, which holds only in-frame ones; the method was immunoSEQ multiplex PCR. The sample includes some 150,000 clones, 87% of them seen just once. Trimming removed 7 bases at V and 8 bases at J, with 20 bases between. CDR3 length: 14 residues. Looked up from germline, CDR1 is MNHEY and CDR2 is SVGAGI. On this clone: Its antigen is currently unknown.

Source material: PBMCs. This clonotype was sampled from a man aged 18 to 30 in good health and CMV-seropositive. The chain employs TRBV6-5 and TRBJ1-1, with a weak D call TRBD1 (6 bases). The CDR3 is CASTAGALLGEAFF. In DNA, the CDR3 is TGTGCCAGCACGGCAGGGGCCCTTTTGGGGGAAGCTTTCTTT.